These 30 T cell receptor beta chains share one sample of origin, sequenced in a study of technical replicates of blood from a handful of donors. Profiling relied on immunoSEQ multiplex PCR, and the TCRdb table lists in-frame clones only, not all of them. The sample has more than 65,000 clones; just over 95% are singletons. The sequencing sample was made of T cells isolated from PBMCs. These receptors were taken from a human donor in good health.

V gene TRBV10-3 combines with J gene TRBJ1-5, with 7 nucleotides matching TRBD1. With 5 bases clipped from V and 4 bases from J, the junction kept 8 bases outside the gene matches. Germline V lookup: CDR1 ENHRY, CDR2 SYGVKD. The CDR3 loop spans 15 amino acids. CDR3 residues: CAISLGTEINQPQHF. As DNA, the CDR3 is TGTGCCATCAGTTTAGGGACAGAAATTAATCAGCCCCAGCATTTT.

The CDR3, as DNA: TGTGCCAGCAGCCGGACAGGGATCATGAACACTGAAGCTTTCTTT. As protein: CASSRTGIMNTEAFF. The chain employs TRBV4-2 and TRBJ1-1; 8 bases are shared with TRBD1. The V and J ends lost 4 bases and 0 bases, in that order; junction bases with no gene match: 4. The germline CDR1 and CDR2 sequences are LGHNA and YNFKEQ. This CDR3 comprises 15 residues.

The chain couples TRBV5-1 to TRBJ2-3; 7 bases agree with TRBD2. This CDR3 comprises 16 residues. Trimming at V came to 0 bases and at J to 2 bases, leaving 6 bases not matched to a gene. Germline V CDR1 and CDR2: SGHRS, YFSETQ. This chain's CDR3 is CASSLGVAGNTDTQYF. CDR3 DNA sequence: TGCGCCAGCAGCTTGGGGGTAGCGGGTAACACAGATACGCAGTATTTT.

The rearrangement links TRBV6-5 to TRBJ1-2; TRBD1 matches 7 bases. Germline trimming cut 10 bases from V and 8 bases from J; bases unmatched to any gene: 10. This CDR3 is built from 12 residues. Germline V gives CDR1 MNHEY, CDR2 SVGAGI. The CDR3 is CATSDRPNGYTF. The CDR3 DNA sequence: TGTGCCACATCGGACAGGCCCAACGGCTACACCTTC.

The chain employs TRBV7-6 and TRBJ2-1; the match to TRBD1 covers 8 bases. The trim removed 6 bases at V and 4 bases at J, leaving 5 bases unmatched. This CDR3 has 14 amino acids. The V gene's germline CDR1 is SGHVS and CDR2 FNYEAQ. Here the CDR3 reads CASSTRGLYNEQFF. The CDR3 DNA sequence: TGTGCCAGCAGTACCAGGGGGCTGTACAATGAGCAGTTCTTC.

V gene TRBV30 combines with J gene TRBJ1-2, with a weak D call TRBD1 (5 bases). The V end lost 0 bases, the J end lost 2 bases, and 7 bases lay between the germline ends. There are 13 residues in the CDR3. Germline assignment: CDR1 GTSNPN and CDR2 SVGIG (reference sequence). This CDR3 is CAWSVRQNYGYTF. The CDR3 DNA is TGTGCCTGGAGTGTAAGACAGAACTATGGCTACACCTTC.

The chain recombines TRBV4-2 with TRBJ2-3, with D perhaps matching TRBD1 (5 bases). Germline CDR1 and CDR2: LGHNA and YNFKEQ. With 1 base removed from V and 0 bases from J, the gap between germline ends came to 8 bases. The CDR3 is 15 amino acids. The CDR3 loop is CASSQVSGSTDTQYF. DNA for the CDR3: TGTGCCAGCAGCCAAGTATCAGGGAGCACAGATACGCAGTATTTT.

V and J are TRBV29-1 and TRBJ2-5; 7 bases are a match to TRBD1. The CDR3 consists of 14 residues. Germline CDR1 and CDR2: SQVTM and ANQGSEA. V lost 4 bases to trimming and J lost 5 bases; unmatched junction nucleotides: 10. CDR3 sequence (DNA): TGCAGCGTTGCGGCAGGGGGTTACACTGAGACCCAGTACTTC. It specifies CSVAAGGYTETQYF.

This chain links TRBV6-6 with TRBJ1-1; D gene uncertain. This CDR3 spans 12 amino acids. From germline, CDR1 is MNHNY and CDR2 SVGAGI (reference sequence). With 5 bases removed from V and 8 bases from J, the gap between germline ends came to 12 bases. The CDR3 here is CASSPVGSEAFF. The DNA for the CDR3 is TGTGCCAGCAGTCCCGTCGGGAGCGAAGCTTTCTTT.

The rearrangement links TRBV5-1 to TRBJ2-7; TRBD2 might be the D (7 bases). This CDR3 contains 15 residues. In germline, CDR1 is SGHRS, CDR2 YFSETQ. Trimming cost V 0 bases and J 5 bases, with 15 bases left between them. The CDR3 loop reads CASSLEGGKIDEQYF. The CDR3 DNA reads TGCGCCAGCAGCTTGGAGGGGGGGAAGATCGACGAGCAGTACTTC.

The chain carries TRBV9 and TRBJ2-1; D gene unclear. CDR3 size: 13 residues. Trimming took 4 bases from V and 8 from J, leaving 13 bases between them. Germline CDR1 SGDLS, CDR2 YYNGEE. Here the CDR3 reads CASSLTSVHEQFF. CDR3 nucleotides: TGTGCCAGCAGCTTAACTTCCGTTCATGAGCAGTTCTTC.

This sequence joins TRBV7-8 and TRBJ1-5; D not certain. Germline CDR1 is SGHVS and CDR2 is FQNEAQ. This CDR3 is built from 13 residues. The V and J ends lost 8 bases and 0 bases respectively, with 8 bases between them. The CDR3 region has the DNA TGTGCCAGCGGGAGTTATAGCAATCAGCCCCAGCATTTT. As protein: CASGSYSNQPQHF.

CDR3 sequence: CASGRTGVYEQYF. As DNA, the CDR3 is TGTGCCAGCGGGAGGACAGGGGTCTACGAGCAGTACTTC. V is TRBV6-1 and J is TRBJ2-7; 9 bases agree with TRBD1. Trimming removed 8 bases from V and 3 bases from J; junction bases left unmatched: 5. CDR1 is MNHNS and CDR2 is SASEGT in the germline V gene. This CDR3 region has 13 residues.

The chain uses TRBV27 and TRBJ2-3, with no clear D. The CDR3 length is 14 residues. The germline gives CDR1 MNHEY, CDR2 SMNVEV (reference sequence). With 2 bases removed from V and 1 base from J, the gap between germline ends came to 7 bases. The CDR3 DNA is TGTGCCAGCAGTTTACGTCGAGGCACAGATACGCAGTATTTT. Its protein is CASSLRRGTDTQYF.

The rearrangement uses TRBV5-5 and TRBJ2-5; weak D call: TRBD1 (6 bases). The CDR3 has 14 residues. From germline, CDR1 is SGHKS and CDR2 YYEKEE (reference sequence). Trimming took off 2 bases at V and 6 bases at J, with 14 bases between the two ends. The CDR3: CASSLGLGAKTQYF. The CDR3 coding sequence is TGTGCCAGCAGCTTAGGCTTGGGGGCGAAGACCCAGTACTTC.

This rearrangement joins TRBV9 to TRBJ2-1; D is perhaps TRBD1 (6 bases). Trimming pared 1 base from V and 4 bases from J, leaving 9 bases between. This CDR3 region has 14 residues. Germline V gives CDR1 SGDLS, CDR2 YYNGEE. As DNA, the CDR3 is TGTGCCAGCAGCGTAAGTGGACAGTACAATGAGCAGTTCTTC. Protein product: CASSVSGQYNEQFF.

The chain links TRBV2 to TRBJ2-1, with TRBD2 identical over 12 bases. Per germline, CDR1 SNHLY and CDR2 FYNNEI. V was clipped by 6 bases and J by 8 bases; unmatched bases: 2. The CDR3 extends over 13 amino acids. CDR3 loop: CASRTSGSYEQFF. DNA of the CDR3: TGTGCCAGCAGGACTAGCGGGAGCTATGAGCAGTTCTTC.

The rearrangement uses TRBV23-1 and TRBJ1-1; D unclear. TRBV23-1 carries the ORF label, with uncertain function. This CDR3 is built from 10 residues. The V end was cut by 3 bases, the J end by 8 bases, with 4 bases between. CDR3 DNA: TGCGCCAGCAGTCACCGGGAAGCTTTCTTT. Its translation is CASSHREAFF.

This sequence joins TRBV5-1 and TRBJ2-7, with 9 bases identical to TRBD1. The CDR3 sequence is 12 residues long. V was clipped by 5 bases and J by 10 bases; unmatched bases: 7. Germline lookup yields CDR1 SGHRS and CDR2 YFSETQ. The CDR3 DNA reads TGCGCCAGCAGGGGGACAGGGTCAGTACAGTACTTC. Its translation is CASRGTGSVQYF.

The V call is TRBV18, the J call TRBJ1-2; no clear D. The CDR3 is 14 amino acids. Germline V gives CDR1 KGHSH, CDR2 LQKENI. Trimming shortened V by 4 bases and J by 0 bases, and 9 bases separated the two germline ends. The CDR3 DNA reads TGTGCCAGCTCACAAGAGGGATCTAACTATGGCTACACCTTC. Translating it yields CASSQEGSNYGYTF.

The gene calls are TRBV6-6 and TRBJ2-7; 8 nucleotides agree with TRBD1. J lost 4 bases, V lost 7 bases, and 6 bases had no gene match. Germline lookup yields CDR1 MNHNY and CDR2 SVGAGI (reference sequence). The CDR3 length is 13 residues. In nucleotides, the CDR3 is TGTGCCAGCAACCCGGGACAGGCATACGAGCAGTACTTC. This gives the protein CASNPGQAYEQYF.

V is TRBV7-9 and J is TRBJ1-5; 7 bases fit TRBD1. V shed 1 base, J shed 0 bases, and the junction held 6 bases outside the gene matches. The CDR3 consists of 17 residues. Germline V gives CDR1 SEHNR, CDR2 FQNEAQ (reference sequence). The chain's CDR3 is CASSLGTGVYSNQPQHF. The DNA for the CDR3 is TGTGCCAGCAGCTTAGGGACAGGCGTTTATAGCAATCAGCCCCAGCATTTT.

The rearrangement joins TRBV5-8 to TRBJ1-2; D gene ambiguous. The ends were cut back, 2 bases at V and 4 bases at J, with 12 bases in the middle. This CDR3 has 14 residues. Germline CDR1 is SGHTS and CDR2 is YDEGEE. The CDR3 here is CASSLPGTIYGYTF. The DNA of the CDR3 is TGTGCCAGCAGCTTACCGGGAACCATCTATGGCTACACCTTC.

The V gene is TRBV29-1, the J gene TRBJ2-7; no clear D. Germline CDR1 SQVTM, CDR2 ANQGSEA. Between the trimmed V and J ends, which lost 3 bases and 3 bases, there was a span of 9 bases. The CDR3 covers 12 residues. The CDR3 spells CSVESVYYEQYF. DNA for the CDR3: TGCAGCGTTGAGTCGGTTTACTACGAGCAGTACTTC.

V usage is TRBV6-6 and J usage is TRBJ1-5; a possible D gene is TRBD1 (5 bases). V was trimmed by 11 bases and J by 0 bases, leaving 17 bases between them. Germline assignment: CDR1 MNHNY and CDR2 SVGAGI (reference sequence). This CDR3 contains 15 residues. The CDR3 here is CAVAAGPYSNQPQHF. CDR3 DNA sequence: TGTGCCGTCGCCGCGGGACCATATAGCAATCAGCCCCAGCATTTT.

The chain uses TRBV10-2 and TRBJ2-7; 9 nucleotides line up with TRBD2. After removal of 8 bases from V and 3 bases from J, the junction contained 2 bases not matched to a gene. Germline CDR1 and CDR2: WSHSY and SAAADI. The CDR3 is 12 residues long. CDR3 loop: CASSSGIYEQYF. The CDR3 DNA reads TGCGCCAGCTCTAGCGGGATCTACGAGCAGTACTTC.

The genes are TRBV5-5 and TRBJ1-2, with TRBD1 as a possible D gene (6 bases). Between the trimmed V and J ends, which lost 0 bases and 2 bases, there was a span of 11 bases. CDR1 and CDR2 from the germline V gene are SGHKS and YYEKEE (reference sequence). The CDR3 is 15 amino acids. This CDR3 reads CASSLEDRRNYGYTF. Here the CDR3 DNA reads TGTGCCAGCAGCTTGGAAGACAGGCGGAACTATGGCTACACCTTC.

The CDR3 region is CASSQEVSLADKETQYF. Written as DNA, the CDR3 is TGCGCCAGCAGCCAAGAGGTCTCACTAGCGGACAAAGAGACCCAGTACTTC. The chain employs TRBV4-3 and TRBJ2-5, with 8 bases fitting TRBD2. The CDR3 consists of 17 residues. Germline V gene data show CDR1 as LGHNA and CDR2 as YSLEER. With 0 bases clipped from V and 3 bases from J, the junction kept 9 bases outside the gene matches.

The rearrangement joins TRBV7-9 to TRBJ1-4, with TRBD1 matching over 9 bases. There are 15 residues in the CDR3. Germline CDR1 SEHNR, CDR2 FQNEAQ (reference sequence). V shed 4 bases and J 4 bases; nucleotides not matched to a gene: 4. CDR3 region: CASSSTGGGNEKLFF. CDR3 nucleotides: TGTGCCAGCAGCTCGACAGGGGGAGGTAATGAAAAACTGTTTTTT.

This rearrangement joins TRBV19 to TRBJ1-2, with D possibly being TRBD1 (6 bases). V was pared by 3 bases and J by 2 bases, with 10 bases between. The germline gives CDR1 LNHDA, CDR2 SQIVND (reference sequence). The CDR3 has 14 amino acids. The CDR3 spells CASSMVGGNYGYTF. CDR3 nucleotide sequence: TGTGCCAGTAGTATGGTAGGGGGAAACTATGGCTACACCTTC.